One sample yielded the 7 T cell receptor beta chains listed below, sequenced in a study of shared clonotypes between healthy human individuals. Measured with immunoSEQ multiplex PCR; TCRdb has only the in-frame clones, and not every one. The sample consists of 2 million to 2.5 million clones, 85% to 95% of them appearing once. Sequences were obtained from naive CD4+ T cells from PBMCs. The subset denotes: CD45RA+ positively selected. Every receptor here comes from a man aged 18 to 30 in good health. Some clones in this sample may be carry-over from other donors' samples.

The gene calls are TRBV27 and TRBJ2-7; 9 bases match TRBD2. Looked up from germline, CDR1 is MNHEY and CDR2 is SMNVEV (reference sequence). The V and J ends lost 5 bases and 1 base, in that order; junction bases with no gene match: 9. CDR3 length: 16 residues. The CDR3 here is CASSPQGTSLSYEQYF. The CDR3 nucleotides are TGTGCCAGCAGTCCGCAGGGGACTAGCTTGTCCTACGAGCAGTACTTC.

The rearrangement joins TRBV29-1 to TRBJ1-1; D gene ambiguous. Germline V CDR1 and CDR2: SQVTM, ANQGSEA. The CDR3 length is 14 residues. The ends were cut back, 8 bases at V and 1 base at J, with 17 bases in the middle. DNA for the CDR3: TGCAGCCTCCTACCGACCCGAGCGAACACTGAAGCTTTCTTT. Translating gives CSLLPTRANTEAFF.

The chain uses TRBV6-6 and TRBJ1-2, with 9 nucleotides matching TRBD1. The CDR3 has 11 amino acids. V lost 4 bases to trimming and J lost 13 bases; unmatched junction nucleotides: 4. CDR1 and CDR2 (germline): MNHNY, SVGAGI (reference sequence). In DNA, the CDR3 is TGTGCCAGCAGTTTAGGACAGGGGAGCACCTTC. Amino acids: CASSLGQGSTF.

The chain uses TRBV11-2 and TRBJ2-7; D may be TRBD1 (5 bases). Germline V CDR1 and CDR2: SGHAT, FQNNGV. The V end lost 3 bases, the J end lost 3 bases, and 12 bases lay between the germline ends. The length of the CDR3 is 14 residues. DNA for the CDR3: TGTGCCAGCAGCTTGGGGCAGGCAGTCTACGAGCAGTACTTC. Amino acid sequence: CASSLGQAVYEQYF.

The rearrangement uses TRBV5-1 and TRBJ2-5; 7 bases line up with TRBD2. This CDR3 region has 15 residues. Looked up from germline, CDR1 is SGHRS and CDR2 is YFSETQ. J gave up 1 base and V 4 bases, and 7 bases lay outside the gene matches. The CDR3 is CASSGLGNFQETQYF. DNA for the CDR3: TGCGCCAGCAGCGGACTAGGGAATTTCCAAGAGACCCAGTACTTC.

About this clone: In the same sample, other DNA sequences code for this CDR3. V is TRBV7-2 and J is TRBJ1-5, with D possibly matching TRBD1 (5 bases). The V end lost 2 bases, the J end lost 5 bases, and 10 bases lay between the germline ends. This CDR3 contains 14 residues. The germline CDR1 and CDR2 sequences are SGHTA and FQGNSA. CDR3 sequence reads: CASSLLGGDQPQHF. For the CDR3, the DNA is TGTGCCAGCAGCTTATTGGGGGGGGATCAGCCCCAGCATTTT.

The rearrangement uses TRBV19 and TRBJ1-3; D remains ambiguous. V lost 6 bases, J lost 4 bases, and 4 bases lay in between. Germline V gene lookup returns CDR1 LNHDA and CDR2 SQIVND (reference sequence). The CDR3 runs 11 residues. CDR3 sequence: CASSAGNTIYF. The CDR3 DNA follows: TGTGCCAGTAGCGCAGGAAACACCATATATTTT.